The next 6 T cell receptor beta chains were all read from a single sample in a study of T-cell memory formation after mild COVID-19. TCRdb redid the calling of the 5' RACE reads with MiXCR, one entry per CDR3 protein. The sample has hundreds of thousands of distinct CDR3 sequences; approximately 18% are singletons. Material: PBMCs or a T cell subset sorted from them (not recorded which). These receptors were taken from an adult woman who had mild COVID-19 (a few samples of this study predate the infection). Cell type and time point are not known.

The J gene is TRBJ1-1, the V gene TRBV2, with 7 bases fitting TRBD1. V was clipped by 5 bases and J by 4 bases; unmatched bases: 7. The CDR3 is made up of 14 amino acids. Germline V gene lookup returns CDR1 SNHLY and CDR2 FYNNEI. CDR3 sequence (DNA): TGTGCCAGCAGTAGTACGGCAGGGGGCACTGAAGCTTTCTTT. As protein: CASSSTAGGTEAFF.

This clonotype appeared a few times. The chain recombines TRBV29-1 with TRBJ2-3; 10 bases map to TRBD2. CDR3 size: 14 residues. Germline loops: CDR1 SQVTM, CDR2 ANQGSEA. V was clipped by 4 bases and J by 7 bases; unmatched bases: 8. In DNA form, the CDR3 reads TGCAGCGTTGCTCGAGCGGGAGGGCCTTATACGCAGTATTTT. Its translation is CSVARAGGPYTQYF.

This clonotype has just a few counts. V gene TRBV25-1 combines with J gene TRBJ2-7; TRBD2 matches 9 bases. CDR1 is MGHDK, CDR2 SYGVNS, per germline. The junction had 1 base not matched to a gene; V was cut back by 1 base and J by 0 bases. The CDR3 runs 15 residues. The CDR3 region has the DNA TGTGCCAGCAGTGAATCTAGCGGGATCTCCTACGAGCAGTACTTC. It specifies CASSESSGISYEQYF.

In DNA, the CDR3 is TGTGCCAGCAATCAGGGCAGGAACACTGAAGCTTTCTTT. It codes for CASNQGRNTEAFF. This sequence joins TRBV6-2 or TRBV6-3 and TRBJ1-1; maybe TRBD1 (5 bases). CDR3 length: 13 residues. Trimming pared 7 bases from V and 1 base from J, leaving 10 bases between. Germline CDR1 and CDR2: MNHEY and SVGEGT.

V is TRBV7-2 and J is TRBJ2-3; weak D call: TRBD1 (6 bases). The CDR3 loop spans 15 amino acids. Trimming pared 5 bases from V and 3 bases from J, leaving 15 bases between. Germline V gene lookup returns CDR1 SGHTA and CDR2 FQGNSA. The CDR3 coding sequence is TGTGCCAGCAGCCAGGGGCGAGGACAAACAGATACGCAGTATTTT. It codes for CASSQGRGQTDTQYF.

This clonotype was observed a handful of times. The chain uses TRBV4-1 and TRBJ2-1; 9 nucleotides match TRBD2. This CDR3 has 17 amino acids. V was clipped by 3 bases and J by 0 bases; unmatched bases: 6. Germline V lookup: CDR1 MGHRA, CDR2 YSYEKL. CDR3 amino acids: CASSQLWTSDSYNEQFF. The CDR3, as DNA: TGCGCCAGCAGCCAGTTATGGACTAGCGACTCCTACAATGAGCAGTTCTTC.